One and the same sample provided the 23 T cell receptor beta chains below, sequenced in a study of early T cells in non-severe SARS-CoV-2 infection (dated by TCRdb to about 2021). Library construction relied on 5' RACE. The data were produced on a NextSeq 500. TCRdb reanalyzed the raw reads on its own, using fastp at Q25 for trimming and MiXCR for clone calling, and kept in-frame beta chains. When rows share a CDR3 protein, they turn into one entry using the most common DNA and genes. The sample has some 60,000 distinct CDR3 sequences on record, roughly 13% of them singletons. Jointly, the top ten make up over 1.1% of the sample. The source was whole blood, collected at baseline. Receptors were obtained from an adult who was a healthcare worker with PCR-confirmed SARS-CoV-2 infection or an uninfected control (not recorded which).

V is TRBV6-1 and J is TRBJ1-3; D gene ambiguous. The CDR3 consists of 16 residues. V was clipped by 5 bases and J by 4 bases, with 18 bases between them. Germline V lookup: CDR1 MNHNS, CDR2 SASEGT. CDR3 DNA sequence: TGTGCCAGCAGTTTGCGGGCCGTAACGGGAGGAAACACCATATATTTT. Translating gives CASSLRAVTGGNTIYF.

This clonotype was seen ten or more times. V usage is TRBV2 and J usage is TRBJ2-3, with 9 bases fitting TRBD2. V shed 11 bases, J shed 4 bases, and the junction held 4 bases outside the gene matches. The CDR3 covers 12 residues. Germline CDR1 SNHLY, CDR2 FYNNEI. CDR3 nucleotides: TGTGCCGGGGGACTAGCTCCAGATACGCAGTATTTT. This encodes CAGGLAPDTQYF.

The sample holds a few counts of this clonotype. This chain links TRBV27 with TRBJ1-2, with D unclear. V was clipped by 4 bases and J by 7 bases, with 19 bases between them. The CDR3 contains 15 residues. Germline V lookup: CDR1 MNHEY, CDR2 SMNVEV (reference sequence). The CDR3 DNA is TGTGCCAGCAGTTCCCGGATTGGAGCAGGACTTGGCTACACCTTC. Amino acids: CASSSRIGAGLGYTF.

This rearrangement joins TRBV28 to TRBJ1-2; the D is unclear. Trimming removed 8 bases at V and 2 bases at J, with 9 bases between. This CDR3 spans 12 amino acids. From germline, CDR1 is MDHEN and CDR2 SYDVKM. CDR3 sequence reads: CASLTFNYGYTF. The CDR3 DNA is TGTGCCAGCCTTACCTTCAACTATGGCTACACCTTC.

V and J are TRBV18 and TRBJ1-2; the D is unclear. CDR1 and CDR2 (germline): KGHSH, LQKENI. CDR3 length equals 13 residues. With 2 bases removed from V and 8 bases from J, the gap between germline ends came to 12 bases. The CDR3 nucleotides read TGTGCCAGCTCACCAGACAAAAGATTAGGCTACACCTTC. Its protein product is CASSPDKRLGYTF. Looking up the rest from reference TRBV18 and TRBJ1-2 gives the full variable domain: NAGVMQNPRHLVRRRGQEARLRCSPMKGHSHVYWYRQLPEEGLKFMVYLQKENIIDESGMPKERFSAEFPKEGPSILRIQQVVRGDSAAYFCASSPDKRLGYTFGSGTRLTVV.

This clonotype appeared many times. The J gene is TRBJ1-5, the V gene TRBV5-6, with unresolved D. Germline-derived CDR1 and CDR2 are SGHDT and YYEEEE. V was clipped by 1 base and J by 6 bases, with 11 bases between them. This CDR3 has 14 residues. CDR3 region: CASSLNSRAQPQHF. CDR3 bases: TGTGCCAGCAGCTTGAATTCGAGGGCTCAGCCCCAGCATTTT.

This clonotype was detected a few times. The chain couples TRBV6-2 or TRBV6-3 to TRBJ2-1; no clear D. V gave up 6 bases and J gave up 4 bases, with 7 bases separating them. CDR1 is MNHEY, CDR2 SVGEGT, per germline. The CDR3 loop spans 12 amino acids. CDR3 nucleotides: TGTGCCAGCAGCCCCCGATACAATGAGCAGTTCTTC. Amino acid sequence: CASSPRYNEQFF.

This clonotype was observed a single time. The chain uses TRBV5-1 and TRBJ2-1, with D uncertain. V lost 0 bases to trimming and J lost 7 bases, with 14 bases between them. Germline loops: CDR1 SGHRS, CDR2 YFSETQ. The CDR3 is 15 residues long. The DNA of the CDR3 is TGCGCCAGCAGCTTGGGCGCGAGAGTAAGGAATGAGCAGTTCTTC. Translated: CASSLGARVRNEQFF.

The table lists this clonotype with many counts. The V and J genes are TRBV5-1 and TRBJ2-1, with unresolved D. Germline V gene sequence: CDR1 SGHRS, CDR2 YFSETQ. This CDR3 is 20 amino acids long. Trimming shortened V by 0 bases and J by 2 bases, and 24 bases separated the two germline ends. CDR3 loop: CASSLGPGLPPKVTYNEQFF. DNA for the CDR3: TGCGCCAGCAGCTTGGGTCCTGGGCTTCCTCCCAAAGTAACCTACAATGAGCAGTTCTTC.

This clonotype came up many times. The chain recombines TRBV12-3 or TRBV12-4 with TRBJ2-3, with 8 bases matching TRBD2. This CDR3 spans 19 amino acids. J gave up 4 bases and V 6 bases, and 21 bases lay outside the gene matches. The DNA for the CDR3 is TGTGCCAGCAGCCTGTCCCTACTGAGCGGGAGAACCTCAGCAGATACGCAGTATTTT. Protein sequence: CASSLSLLSGRTSADTQYF.

In its sample, this clonotype was seen a few times. The chain combines TRBV20-1 with TRBJ2-7; 9 positions agree with TRBD1. Trimming removed 6 bases from V and 5 bases from J; junction bases left unmatched: 2. The CDR3 consists of 11 residues. Germline lookup yields CDR1 DFQATT and CDR2 SNEGSKA (reference sequence). The CDR3: CSAWTGDEQYF. The CDR3, as DNA: TGCAGTGCCTGGACAGGGGACGAGCAGTACTTC.

The chain joins TRBV6-1 to TRBJ2-2; D is possibly TRBD1 (6 bases). CDR1 is MNHNS, CDR2 SASEGT, per germline. The CDR3 has 16 residues. The ends were cut back, 4 bases at V and 0 bases at J, with 12 bases in the middle. The DNA of the CDR3 is TGTGCCAGCAGTGGGGGAACAGGGTCGAACACCGGGGAGCTGTTTTTT. It yields the protein CASSGGTGSNTGELFF.

This clonotype was seen more than once but under ten times. V usage is TRBV11-2 and J usage is TRBJ2-3; no reliable D call. V lost 5 bases to trimming and J lost 4 bases, with 10 bases between them. The CDR3 extends over 13 amino acids. Germline CDR1 and CDR2: SGHAT and FQNNGV. CDR3 nucleotides: TGTGCCAGCAGCCCAGACGACCCAGATACGCAGTATTTT. Protein product: CASSPDDPDTQYF.

This chain uses TRBV7-8 with TRBJ2-7; D gene uncertain. V lost 3 bases, J lost 1 base, and 10 bases lay in between. The CDR3 has 14 residues. Germline loops: CDR1 SGHVS, CDR2 FQNEAQ. The CDR3, as DNA: TGTGCCAGCAGCTTGGCACAGAGTTCCTACGAGCAGTACTTC. It encodes CASSLAQSSYEQYF.

This clonotype was found many times. The CDR3 protein is CASSALADYNEQFF. In nucleotides, the CDR3 is TGTGCCAGCAGTGCACTAGCAGACTACAATGAGCAGTTCTTC. The V call is TRBV6-4, the J call TRBJ2-1; possible D gene TRBD2, 6 bases. V was clipped by 4 bases and J by 3 bases, with 10 bases between them. The CDR3 has 14 residues. Per germline, CDR1 MRHNA and CDR2 SNTAGT.

The table lists this clonotype with a few counts. This chain joins TRBV18 and TRBJ2-3; D uncertain. The germline CDR1 and CDR2 sequences are KGHSH and LQKENI. The germline V and J ends were trimmed by 3 bases and 2 bases, with 0 bases remaining between them. The CDR3 runs 11 residues. Here the CDR3 reads CASSPTDTQYF. The CDR3 bases are TGTGCCAGCTCACCCACAGATACGCAGTATTTT. Looking up the rest from reference TRBV18 and TRBJ2-3 gives the full variable domain: NAGVMQNPRHLVRRRGQEARLRCSPMKGHSHVYWYRQLPEEGLKFMVYLQKENIIDESGMPKERFSAEFPKEGPSILRIQQVVRGDSAAYFCASSPTDTQYFGPGTRLTVL.

This clonotype was counted at least ten times. The chain recombines TRBV24-1 with TRBJ1-2; D perhaps matches TRBD1 (6 bases). Germline CDR1 is KGHDR and CDR2 is SFDVKD. V lost 9 bases, J lost 3 bases, and 13 bases lay in between. The CDR3 consists of 13 residues. The CDR3 here is CATEGGKDYGYTF. The CDR3 nucleotides are TGTGCCACCGAGGGGGGTAAGGACTATGGCTACACCTTC.

This clonotype has at least ten counts. The rearrangement links TRBV6-2 or TRBV6-3 to TRBJ2-1; 7 bases fit TRBD1. Germline lookup yields CDR1 MNHEY and CDR2 SVGEGT. The trim removed 5 bases at V and 8 bases at J, leaving 9 bases unmatched. This CDR3 comprises 14 residues. In DNA form, the CDR3 reads TGTGCCAGCAGTCTGCCGGGACAGAGCGATGAGCAGTTCTTC. It encodes CASSLPGQSDEQFF.

The chain links TRBV7-8 to TRBJ1-1, with D perhaps matching TRBD1 (5 bases). Per germline, CDR1 SGHVS and CDR2 FQNEAQ. The CDR3 is 14 residues long. Trimming removed 5 bases at V and 11 bases at J, with 21 bases between. CDR3 nucleotides: TGTGCCAGCAGCAGGGGACGGACGGCCGAGGATGCTTTCTTT. This encodes CASSRGRTAEDAFF.

This clonotype was counted many times. The chain carries TRBV7-8 and TRBJ2-7, with D unresolved. Per the germline V gene, CDR1 is SGHVS and CDR2 is FQNEAQ. CDR3 length: 15 amino acids. V dropped 1 base and J dropped 3 bases, with 13 bases sitting between them. The DNA of the CDR3 is TGTGCCAGCAGCTTAGATATTGCGGCAGTCTACGAGCAGTACTTC. It codes for CASSLDIAAVYEQYF.

This clonotype was picked up many times. This rearrangement joins TRBV7-2 to TRBJ2-5, with 8 bases that match TRBD2. V trimming: 1 base; J trimming: 4 bases; junction bases outside the gene matches: 5. This CDR3 region has 15 residues. Germline CDR1 SGHTA, CDR2 FQGNSA. The CDR3 protein is CASSLDGGARETQYF. The DNA for the CDR3 is TGTGCCAGCAGCTTAGACGGGGGGGCGAGAGAGACCCAGTACTTC.

This clonotype was seen many times. The rearrangement uses TRBV29-1 and TRBJ2-3; no reliable D call. Germline-derived CDR1 and CDR2 are SQVTM and ANQGSEA. With 0 bases removed from V and 2 bases from J, the gap between germline ends came to 9 bases. There are 14 residues in the CDR3. The CDR3 is CSVEDDTYTDTQYF. In nucleotides, the CDR3 is TGCAGCGTTGAAGATGACACCTACACAGATACGCAGTATTTT.

Sample share makes this clonotype medium-sized. This chain joins TRBV6-2 or TRBV6-3 and TRBJ2-2, with 9 bases that match TRBD1. The junction had 5 bases not matched to a gene; V was cut back by 7 bases and J by 5 bases. The CDR3 totals 14 residues. Germline V gives CDR1 MNHEY, CDR2 SVGEGT. For the CDR3, the DNA is TGTGCCAGCACGGGACAGGGAGATACCGGGGAGCTGTTTTTT. Translated, it gives CASTGQGDTGELFF.